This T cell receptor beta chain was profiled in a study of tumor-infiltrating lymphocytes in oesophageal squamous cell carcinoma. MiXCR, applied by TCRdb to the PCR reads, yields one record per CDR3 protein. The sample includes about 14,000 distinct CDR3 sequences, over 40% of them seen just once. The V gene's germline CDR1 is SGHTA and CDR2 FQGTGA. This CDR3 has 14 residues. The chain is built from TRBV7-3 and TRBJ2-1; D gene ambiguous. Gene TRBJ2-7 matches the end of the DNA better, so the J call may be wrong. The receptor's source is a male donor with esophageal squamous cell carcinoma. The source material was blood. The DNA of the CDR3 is TGTGCCAGCAGCTTAGTCGGCAGCTCCTACGAGCAGTACTTC. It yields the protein CASSLVGSSYEQYF.